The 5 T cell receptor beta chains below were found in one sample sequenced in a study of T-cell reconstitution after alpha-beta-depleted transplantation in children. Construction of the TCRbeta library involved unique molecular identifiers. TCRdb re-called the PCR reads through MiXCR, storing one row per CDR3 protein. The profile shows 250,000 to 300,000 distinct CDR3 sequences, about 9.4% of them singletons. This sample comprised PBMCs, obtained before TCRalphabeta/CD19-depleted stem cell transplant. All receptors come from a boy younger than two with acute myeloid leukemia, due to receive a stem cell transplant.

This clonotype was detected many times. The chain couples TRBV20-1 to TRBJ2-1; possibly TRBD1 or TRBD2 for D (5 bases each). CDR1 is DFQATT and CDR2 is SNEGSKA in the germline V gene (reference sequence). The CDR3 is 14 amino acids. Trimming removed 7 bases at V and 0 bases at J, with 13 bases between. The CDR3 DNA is TGCAGTGTTCTACGGGGCGGCTCCTACAATGAGCAGTTCTTC. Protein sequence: CSVLRGGSYNEQFF.

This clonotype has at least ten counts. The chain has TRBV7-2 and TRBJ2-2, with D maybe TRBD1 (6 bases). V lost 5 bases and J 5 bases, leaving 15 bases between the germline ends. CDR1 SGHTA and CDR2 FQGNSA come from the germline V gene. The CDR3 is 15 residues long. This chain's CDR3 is CASSLGQLLTGELFF. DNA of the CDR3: TGTGCCAGCAGCCTAGGACAGTTGCTTACCGGGGAGCTGTTTTTT.

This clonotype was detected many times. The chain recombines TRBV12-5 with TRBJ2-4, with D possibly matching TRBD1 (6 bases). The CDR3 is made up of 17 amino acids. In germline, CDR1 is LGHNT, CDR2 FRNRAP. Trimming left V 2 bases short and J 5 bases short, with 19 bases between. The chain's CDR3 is CASGLTYRDRGENIQYF. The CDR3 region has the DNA TGTGCTAGTGGTTTGACCTACAGGGATCGAGGCGAAAACATTCAGTACTTC.

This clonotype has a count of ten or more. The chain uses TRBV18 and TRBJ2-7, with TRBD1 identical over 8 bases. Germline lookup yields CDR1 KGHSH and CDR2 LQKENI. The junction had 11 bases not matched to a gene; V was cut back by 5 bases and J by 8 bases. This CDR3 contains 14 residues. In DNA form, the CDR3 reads TGTGCCAGCTCAAGAACAGGGGGGCATAACAAGCAGTACTTC. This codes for CASSRTGGHNKQYF.

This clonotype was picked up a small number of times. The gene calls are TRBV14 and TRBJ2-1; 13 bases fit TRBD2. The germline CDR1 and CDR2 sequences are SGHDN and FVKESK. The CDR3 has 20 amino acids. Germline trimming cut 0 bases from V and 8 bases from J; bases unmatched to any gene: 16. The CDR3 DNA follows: TGTGCCAGCAGCCAAGAGGCACTAGCGGGAGGGCCTAAGTATAGGCATGAGCAGTTCTTC. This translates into CASSQEALAGGPKYRHEQFF.